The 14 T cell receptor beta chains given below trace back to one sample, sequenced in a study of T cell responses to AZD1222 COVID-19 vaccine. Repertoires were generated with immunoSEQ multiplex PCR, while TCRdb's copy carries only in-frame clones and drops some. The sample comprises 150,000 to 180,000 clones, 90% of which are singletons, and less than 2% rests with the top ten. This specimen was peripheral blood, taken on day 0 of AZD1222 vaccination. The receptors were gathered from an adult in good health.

CDR3 protein: CASSIRLNTEAFF. The CDR3 DNA follows: TGTGCCAGTAGTATTCGACTGAACACTGAAGCTTTCTTT. The chain combines TRBV19 with TRBJ1-1; D is uncertain. V was pared by 3 bases and J by 0 bases, with 5 bases between. Germline loops: CDR1 LNHDA, CDR2 SQIVND (reference sequence). The CDR3 is 13 residues long.

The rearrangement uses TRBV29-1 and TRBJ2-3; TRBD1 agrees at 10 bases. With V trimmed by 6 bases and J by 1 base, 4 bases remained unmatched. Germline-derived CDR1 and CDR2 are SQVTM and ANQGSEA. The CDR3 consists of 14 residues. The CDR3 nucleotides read TGCAGCGTGGGACAGGGGCCTCGCACAGATACGCAGTATTTT. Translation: CSVGQGPRTDTQYF.

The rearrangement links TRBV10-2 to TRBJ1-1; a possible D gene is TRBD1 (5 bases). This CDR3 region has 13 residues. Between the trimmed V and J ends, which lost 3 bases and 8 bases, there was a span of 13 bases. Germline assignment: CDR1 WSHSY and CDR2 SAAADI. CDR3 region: CASSEFWGGEAFF. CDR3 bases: TGCGCCAGCAGTGAATTTTGGGGGGGGGAAGCTTTCTTT.

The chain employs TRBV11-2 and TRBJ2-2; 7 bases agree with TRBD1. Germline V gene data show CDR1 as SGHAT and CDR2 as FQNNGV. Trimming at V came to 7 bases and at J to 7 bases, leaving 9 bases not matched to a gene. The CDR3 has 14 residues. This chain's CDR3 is CASTWGQSSGELFF. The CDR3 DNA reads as TGTGCCAGCACCTGGGGACAGAGCAGCGGGGAGCTGTTTTTT.

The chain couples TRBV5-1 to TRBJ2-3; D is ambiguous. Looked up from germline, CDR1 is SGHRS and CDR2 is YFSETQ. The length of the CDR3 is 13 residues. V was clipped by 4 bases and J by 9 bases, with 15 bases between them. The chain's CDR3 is CASSPDDRSTQYF. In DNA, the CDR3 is TGCGCCAGCAGCCCGGATGACCGAAGCACGCAGTATTTT.

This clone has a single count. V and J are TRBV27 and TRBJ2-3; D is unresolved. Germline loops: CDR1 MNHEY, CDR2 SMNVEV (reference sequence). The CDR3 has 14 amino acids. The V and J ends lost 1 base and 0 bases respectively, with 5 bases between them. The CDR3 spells CASSLYRSTDTQYF. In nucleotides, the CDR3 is TGTGCCAGCAGTTTATACAGAAGCACAGATACGCAGTATTTT.

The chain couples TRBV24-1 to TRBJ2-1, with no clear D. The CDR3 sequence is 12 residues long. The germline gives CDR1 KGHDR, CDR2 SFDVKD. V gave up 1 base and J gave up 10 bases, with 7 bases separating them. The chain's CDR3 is CATSDFGREQFF. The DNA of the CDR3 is TGTGCCACCAGTGATTTCGGCAGGGAGCAGTTCTTC.

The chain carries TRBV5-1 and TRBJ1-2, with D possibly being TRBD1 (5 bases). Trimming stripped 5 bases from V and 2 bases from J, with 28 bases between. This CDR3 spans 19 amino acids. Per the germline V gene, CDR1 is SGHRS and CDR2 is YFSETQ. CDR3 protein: CASRSAGGENKGTNYGYTF. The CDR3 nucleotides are TGCGCCAGCAGGTCCGCCGGAGGGGAAAATAAAGGGACCAACTATGGCTACACCTTC.

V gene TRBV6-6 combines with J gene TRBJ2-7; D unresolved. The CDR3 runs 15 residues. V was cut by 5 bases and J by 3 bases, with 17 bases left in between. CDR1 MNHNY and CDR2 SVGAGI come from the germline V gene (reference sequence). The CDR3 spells CASSHENRAYYEQYF. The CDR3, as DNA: TGTGCCAGCAGTCACGAAAACAGAGCCTACTACGAGCAGTACTTC.

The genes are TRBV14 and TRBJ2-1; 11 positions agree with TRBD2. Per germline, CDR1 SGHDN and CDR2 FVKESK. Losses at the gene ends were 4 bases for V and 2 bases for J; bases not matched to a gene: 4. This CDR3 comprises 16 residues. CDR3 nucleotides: TGTGCCAGCAGCCGATTAGCGGGAGGGGCCTACAATGAGCAGTTCTTC. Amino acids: CASSRLAGGAYNEQFF.

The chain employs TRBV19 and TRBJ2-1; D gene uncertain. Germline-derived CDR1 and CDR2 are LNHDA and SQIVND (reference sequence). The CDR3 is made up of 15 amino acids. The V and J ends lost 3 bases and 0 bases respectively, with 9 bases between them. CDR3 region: CASSIMGFSYNEQFF. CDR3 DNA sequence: TGTGCCAGTAGTATTATGGGGTTCTCCTACAATGAGCAGTTCTTC.

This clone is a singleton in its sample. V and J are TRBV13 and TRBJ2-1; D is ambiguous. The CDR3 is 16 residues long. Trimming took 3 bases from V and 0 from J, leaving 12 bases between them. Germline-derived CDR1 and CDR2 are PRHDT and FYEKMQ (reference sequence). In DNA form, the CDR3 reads TGTGCCAGCAGCTTTCAGCAGTCGAGCTCCTACAATGAGCAGTTCTTC. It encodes CASSFQQSSSYNEQFF.

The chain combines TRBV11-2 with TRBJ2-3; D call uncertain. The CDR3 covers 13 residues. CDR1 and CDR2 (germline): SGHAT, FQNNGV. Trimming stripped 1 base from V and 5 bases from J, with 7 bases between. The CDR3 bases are TGTGCCAGCAGCTTAGGGGGTGAAGATACGCAGTATTTT. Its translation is CASSLGGEDTQYF.

The CDR3 DNA sequence: TGTGCCAGCTTAGAGGACCCAGGGGGTCAGCCCCAGCATTTT. It specifies CASLEDPGGQPQHF. The V and J genes are TRBV6-5 and TRBJ1-5, with 7 nucleotides matching TRBD1. The germline V gene has CDR1 MNHEY and CDR2 SVGAGI. This CDR3 has 14 residues. V shed 8 bases and J 6 bases; nucleotides not matched to a gene: 10.